This is a list of T cell receptor beta chains from one sample in a study of blood T cell repertoires in COVID-19. The assay was immunoSEQ multiplex PCR, and TCRdb's table has in-frame clones only and misses some. In the table there are roughly 220,000 clones, 80% to 90% of which are singletons. Source material: peripheral blood. The receptors stem from a man older than 75 with acute or convalescent COVID-19. Both conserved end residues are part of each CDR3. Each record gives: D gene, J gene, V gene, clone size, CDR3 DNA, CDR3 protein. D genes are given only for firm matches. Clone size is shown for a subset of rows, as once, few, many or a class of expanded clone.

D: -
J: TRBJ1-4
V: TRBV11-2
size: -
DNA: TGTGCCAGCAGCAGCGGCTTAACTAATGAAAAACTGTTTTTT
CDR3: CASSSGLTNEKLFF

D: -
J: TRBJ2-1
V: TRBV19
size: -
DNA: TGTGCCAGTAGTCTCCGGGACTACAATGAGCAGTTCTTC
CDR3: CASSLRDYNEQFF

D: TRBD2
J: TRBJ2-2
V: TRBV3-1/TRBV3-2
size: -
DNA: TGTGCCAGCAGGAAGACTAGCGGGAGTCCGGGGGAGCTGTTTTTT
CDR3: CASRKTSGSPGELFF

D: -
J: TRBJ1-4
V: TRBV2
size: few
DNA: TGTGCCAGCGGGACACTAACTAATGAAAAACTGTTTTTT
CDR3: CASGTLTNEKLFF

D: -
J: TRBJ1-1
V: TRBV2
size: -
DNA: TGTGCCAGCAGCCGCCGACAAAGTGGGACTGAAGCTTTCTTT
CDR3: CASSRRQSGTEAFF

D: TRBD1
J: TRBJ1-2
V: TRBV30
size: -
DNA: TGTGCCTGGAGTGTACAGGGGGCTCCCGCTTACACCTTC
CDR3: CAWSVQGAPAYTF

D: TRBD2
J: TRBJ2-1
V: TRBV11-2
size: -
DNA: TGTGCCAGCAGCTCAACGACTAGCGGGAGCTCCTACAATGAGCAGTTCTTC
CDR3: CASSSTTSGSSYNEQFF

D: -
J: TRBJ1-1
V: TRBV30
size: once
DNA: TGTGCCTGGAGTGTAAGGCAGACTTCGAACACTGAAGCTTTCTTT
CDR3: CAWSVRQTSNTEAFF

D: TRBD1
J: TRBJ1-4
V: TRBV18
size: -
DNA: TGTGCCAGCTCACCAAACAGGGGGCCGAATGAAAAACTGTTTTTT
CDR3: CASSPNRGPNEKLFF

D: TRBD1
J: TRBJ2-4
V: TRBV18
size: -
DNA: TGTGCCAGCTCACCACCGACTCCGGGACAGGTAGCCAAAAACATTCAGTACTTC
CDR3: CASSPPTPGQVAKNIQYF

D: TRBD2
J: TRBJ2-2
V: TRBV7-2
size: -
DNA: TGTGCCAGCAGCTACGCTGGCGGGAGAGGCCACGGGGAGCTGTTTTTT
CDR3: CASSYAGGRGHGELFF

D: -
J: TRBJ1-6
V: TRBV5-1
size: -
DNA: TGCGCCAGCAGCTTGGGTCTGCTAAATTCACCCCTCCACTTT
CDR3: CASSLGLLNSPLHF

D: -
J: TRBJ2-6
V: TRBV28
size: -
DNA: TGTGCCAGCAGTCCGACGGGACACAGCTCTGGGGCCAACGTCCTGACTTTC
CDR3: CASSPTGHSSGANVLTF

D: TRBD1
J: TRBJ1-5
V: TRBV19
size: -
DNA: TGTGCCAGTAGTATTGGACAGGGGGCGAATCAGCCCCAGCATTTT
CDR3: CASSIGQGANQPQHF

D: TRBD2
J: TRBJ2-3
V: TRBV6-6
size: -
DNA: TGTGCCAGCAGCCACCTCCCTAGCGGGAGGCGCGGGTATTTT
CDR3: CASSHLPSGRRGYF